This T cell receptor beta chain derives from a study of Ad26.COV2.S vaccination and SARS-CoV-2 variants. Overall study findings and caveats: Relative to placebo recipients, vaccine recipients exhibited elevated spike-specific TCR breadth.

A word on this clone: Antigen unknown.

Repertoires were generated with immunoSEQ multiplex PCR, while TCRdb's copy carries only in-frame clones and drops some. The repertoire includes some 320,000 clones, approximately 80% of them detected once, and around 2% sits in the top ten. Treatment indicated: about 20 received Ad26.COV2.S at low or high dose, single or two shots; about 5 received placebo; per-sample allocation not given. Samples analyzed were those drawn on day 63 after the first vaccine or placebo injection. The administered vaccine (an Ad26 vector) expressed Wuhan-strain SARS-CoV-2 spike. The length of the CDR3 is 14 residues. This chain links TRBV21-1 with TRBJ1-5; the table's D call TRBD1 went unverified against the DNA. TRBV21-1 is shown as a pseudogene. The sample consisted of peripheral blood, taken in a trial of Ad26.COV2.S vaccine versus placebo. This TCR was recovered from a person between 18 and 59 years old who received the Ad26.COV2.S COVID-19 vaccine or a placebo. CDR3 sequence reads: CASSNGTVNQPQHF. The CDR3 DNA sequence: TGTGCCAGCAGCAATGGGACAGTTAATCAGCCCCAGCATTTT.